This T cell receptor (beta chain) originates from a study of T cells in Graves' hyperthyroidism and ophthalmopathy. The germline V and J ends were trimmed by 3 bases and 4 bases, with 7 bases remaining between them. CDR3 length: 11 residues. Looked up from germline, CDR1 is DFQATT and CDR2 is SNEGSKA (reference sequence). The hyperthyroidism was newly diagnosed and had lasted under 2 months; the patients were aged 18 to 65. Study conclusions and caveats: Separation of ophthalmopathy from stable hyperthyroidism was achieved by a 13 V-J model.

TCR beta CDR3 sequences were amplified from RNA transcripts. HTBI primers were used for first-round RT-PCR of the TCR CDR3. TCRdb analysed the multiplex PCR reads with MiXCR anew, one entry per CDR3 protein. The sample has roughly 740,000 distinct CDR3 sequences; over 15% are singletons. With regard to this clonotype: Its antigen is currently unknown.

The rearrangement links TRBV20-1 to TRBJ2-7; D is unresolved. Sequenced material: blood. The receptor was derived from a man younger than 35 with Graves' hyperthyroidism. The CDR3 coding sequence is TGCAGTGCTAGTATAGGGTACGAGCAGTACTTC. Protein sequence: CSASIGYEQYF.